This TCR beta chain was found in a study of cytomegalovirus exposure and HLA in healthy donors. Study results and limitations: It was 160 or so TCR beta chains that were listed as cytomegalovirus-associated. Subsequent analysis revealed that first-cohort TCR clusters tended to co-occur in the 120 validation repertoires.

Comment on this clone: Its target is unknown.

Clones were sequenced by immunoSEQ multiplex PCR, and TCRdb holds only the in-frame ones, with some missing. Of a few hundred thousand clones in the sample, over 70% were seen once. J was trimmed by 2 bases and V by 0 bases; bases with no gene match: 6. Germline CDR1 SGDLS, CDR2 YYNGEE. This CDR3 is built from 17 residues. This clonotype was obtained from a woman aged 25 to 39 in good health and CMV-seropositive. V and J are TRBV9 and TRBJ2-3; 10 bases are shared with TRBD2. The sequencing input was PBMCs. CDR3 region: CASSVEASGSVTDTQYF. DNA of the CDR3: TGTGCCAGCAGCGTAGAGGCTAGCGGGAGTGTCACAGATACGCAGTATTTT.